This TCR beta chain comes out of a study of blood T cell repertoires in COVID-19. The CDR3 is made up of 15 amino acids. V gave up 0 bases and J gave up 3 bases, with 12 bases separating them. Germline V gives CDR1 MGHRA, CDR2 YSYEKL. Clones were sequenced by immunoSEQ multiplex PCR, and TCRdb holds only the in-frame ones, with some missing. The repertoire holds under 400,000 clones, with approximately 87% as singletons. V usage is TRBV4-1 and J usage is TRBJ2-7; a weak D match, TRBD1 (5 bases). The sample consisted of peripheral blood. The sequence came from a woman aged 30 to 39 with COVID-19, enrolled during active disease. The CDR3 reads CASSQDLAGIYEQYF. The DNA of the CDR3 is TGCGCCAGCAGCCAAGATCTCGCAGGGATCTACGAGCAGTACTTC.